This TCR beta chain emerged from a study of T cell clonality in common variable immunodeficiency. Findings and caveats of the study: Compared with controls, CVID subjects had fewer shared TCRbeta clones. CVID subjects had higher TCRbeta clonality than healthy controls, most marked in about a third. Patient heterogeneity in the CVID cohort limited correlations between repertoire features and clinical complications. In common variable immunodeficiency, TCR beta chains reportedly carried fewer deletions and N-nucleotide insertions.

Germline CDR1 and CDR2: KGHSH and LQKENI. CDR3 length: 13 residues. Trimming left V 6 bases short and J 5 bases short, with 13 bases between. TCRdb keeps only in-frame clones here, not all; method: immunoSEQ multiplex PCR. Altogether 30,000 to 40,000 clones were found in the sample, and no singletons occur. This clone was counted at least ten times. Its specificity is not known. The read falls 3 residues short of the CDR3 end, and the missing part is taken from the germline J gene. The rearrangement uses TRBV18 and TRBJ2-5; D is ambiguous. The sequence derives from a person between 18 and 75 years old in good health. The sequenced sample was peripheral blood mononuclear cells. Incomplete CDR3 DNA: TGTGCCAGCTCTCCGGTCGATTTGGAGACC. Translation gives CASSPVDLET. The CDR3 in full is CASSPVDLETQYF.